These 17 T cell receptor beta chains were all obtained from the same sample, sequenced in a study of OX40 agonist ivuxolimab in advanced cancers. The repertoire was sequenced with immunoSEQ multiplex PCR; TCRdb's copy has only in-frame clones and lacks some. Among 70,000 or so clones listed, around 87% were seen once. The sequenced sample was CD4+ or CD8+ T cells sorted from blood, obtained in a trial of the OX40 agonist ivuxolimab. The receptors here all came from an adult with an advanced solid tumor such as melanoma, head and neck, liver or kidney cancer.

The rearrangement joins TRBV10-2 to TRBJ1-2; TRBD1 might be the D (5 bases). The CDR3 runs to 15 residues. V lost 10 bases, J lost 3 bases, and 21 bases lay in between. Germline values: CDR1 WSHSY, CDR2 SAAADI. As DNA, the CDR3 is TGCGCCACCCTGCGATGGCAGGGAAGTGACTATGGCTACACCTTC. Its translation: CATLRWQGSDYGYTF.

Here the CDR3 reads CASSLVAGGSYEQYF. DNA of the CDR3: TGTGCCAGCAGTTTGGTAGCGGGGGGCTCCTACGAGCAGTACTTC. The chain has TRBV27 and TRBJ2-7; 10 bases are a match to TRBD2. Germline CDR1 reads MNHEY; CDR2 reads SMNVEV (reference sequence). The CDR3 is 15 amino acids. V lost 3 bases and J lost 0; bases outside the gene matches: 2.

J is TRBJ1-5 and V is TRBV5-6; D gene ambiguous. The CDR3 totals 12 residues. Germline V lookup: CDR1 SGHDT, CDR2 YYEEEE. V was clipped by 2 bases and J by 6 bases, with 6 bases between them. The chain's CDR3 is CASSLSAQPQHF. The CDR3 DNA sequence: TGTGCCAGCAGCTTATCGGCTCAGCCCCAGCATTTT.

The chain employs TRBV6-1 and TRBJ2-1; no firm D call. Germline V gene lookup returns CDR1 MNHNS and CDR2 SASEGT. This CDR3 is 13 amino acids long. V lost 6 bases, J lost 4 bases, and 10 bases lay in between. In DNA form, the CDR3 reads TGTGCCAGCAGAACTAACCTTTACAATGAGCAGTTCTTC. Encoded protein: CASRTNLYNEQFF.

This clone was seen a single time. The CDR3 DNA sequence: TGCGCCAGCAGTGATCAGGGGCCATACGAGCAGTACTTC. Residues: CASSDQGPYEQYF. The J gene is TRBJ2-7, the V gene TRBV10-2; TRBD1 is a possible D gene (6 bases). Looked up from germline, CDR1 is WSHSY and CDR2 is SAAADI. The V end was cut by 3 bases, the J end by 4 bases, with 10 bases between. This CDR3 is built from 13 residues.

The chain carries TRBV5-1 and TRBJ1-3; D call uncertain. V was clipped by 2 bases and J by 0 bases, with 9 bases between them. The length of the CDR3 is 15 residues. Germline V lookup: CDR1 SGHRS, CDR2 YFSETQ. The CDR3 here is CASSLGSISGNTIYF. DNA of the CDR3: TGCGCCAGCAGCTTAGGGTCTATCTCTGGAAACACCATATATTTT.

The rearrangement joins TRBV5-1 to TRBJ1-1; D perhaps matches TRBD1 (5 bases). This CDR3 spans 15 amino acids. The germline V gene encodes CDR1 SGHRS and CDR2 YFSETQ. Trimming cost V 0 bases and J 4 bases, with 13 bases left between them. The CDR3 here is CASSLAQLGGTEAFF. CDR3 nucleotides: TGCGCCAGCAGCTTGGCCCAATTGGGGGGCACTGAAGCTTTCTTT. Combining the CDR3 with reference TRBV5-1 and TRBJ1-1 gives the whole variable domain KAGVTQTPRYLIKTRGQQVTLSCSPISGHRSVSWYQQTPGQGLQFLFEYFSETQRNKGNFPGRFSGRQFSNSRSEMNVSTLELGDSALYLCASSLAQLGGTEAFFGQGTRLTVV.

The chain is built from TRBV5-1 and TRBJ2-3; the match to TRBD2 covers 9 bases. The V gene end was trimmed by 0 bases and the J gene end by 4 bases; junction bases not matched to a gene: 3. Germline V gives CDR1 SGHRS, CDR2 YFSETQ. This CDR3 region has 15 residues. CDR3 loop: CASSLGTSVSDTQYF. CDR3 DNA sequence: TGCGCCAGCAGCTTGGGGACTAGCGTATCAGATACGCAGTATTTT.

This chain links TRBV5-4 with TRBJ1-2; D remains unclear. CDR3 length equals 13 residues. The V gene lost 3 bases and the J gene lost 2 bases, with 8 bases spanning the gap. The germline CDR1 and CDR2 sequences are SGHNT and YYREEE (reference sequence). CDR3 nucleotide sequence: TGTGCCAGCAGCTGGGCAGAAAACTATGGCTACACCTTC. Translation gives CASSWAENYGYTF.

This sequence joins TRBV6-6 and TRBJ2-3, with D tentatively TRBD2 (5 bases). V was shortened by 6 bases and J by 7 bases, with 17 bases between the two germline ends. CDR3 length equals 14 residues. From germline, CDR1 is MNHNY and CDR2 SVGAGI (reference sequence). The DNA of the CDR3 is TGTGCCAGCAGCCAAAGTACTAGTGTAAATACGCAGTATTTT. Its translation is CASSQSTSVNTQYF.

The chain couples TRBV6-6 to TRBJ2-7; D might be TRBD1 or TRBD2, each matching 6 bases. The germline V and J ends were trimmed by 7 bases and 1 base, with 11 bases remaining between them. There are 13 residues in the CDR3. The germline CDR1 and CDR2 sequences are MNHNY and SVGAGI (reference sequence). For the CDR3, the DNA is TGTGCCAGCACCAAGGGGGGATCCTACGAGCAGTACTTC. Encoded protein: CASTKGGSYEQYF.

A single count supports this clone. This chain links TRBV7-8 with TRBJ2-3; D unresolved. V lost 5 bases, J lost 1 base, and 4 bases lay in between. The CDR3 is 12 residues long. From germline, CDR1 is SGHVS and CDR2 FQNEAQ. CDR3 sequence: CASSPRTDTQYF. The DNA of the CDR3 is TGTGCCAGCAGCCCGCGCACAGATACGCAGTATTTT.

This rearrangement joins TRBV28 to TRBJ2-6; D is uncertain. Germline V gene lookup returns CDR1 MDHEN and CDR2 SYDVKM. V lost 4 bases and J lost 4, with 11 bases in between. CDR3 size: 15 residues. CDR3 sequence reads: CASSSSSPGANVLTF. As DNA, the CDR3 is TGTGCCAGCAGTTCCTCATCCCCCGGGGCCAACGTCCTGACTTTC.

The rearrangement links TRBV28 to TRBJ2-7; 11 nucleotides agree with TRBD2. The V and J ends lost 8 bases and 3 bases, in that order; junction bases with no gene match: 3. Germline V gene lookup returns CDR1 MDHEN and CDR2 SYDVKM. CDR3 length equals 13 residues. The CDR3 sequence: CASLAGGLYEQYF. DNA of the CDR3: TGTGCCAGCCTAGCGGGAGGCCTCTACGAGCAGTACTTC.

The DNA of the CDR3 is TGTGCCTGGAGTGTTCAAGGGGCTGGGGCCAACGTCCTGACTTTC. This encodes CAWSVQGAGANVLTF. This chain joins TRBV30 and TRBJ2-6; weak D call: TRBD1 (5 bases). Between the trimmed V and J ends, which lost 0 bases and 2 bases, there was a span of 8 bases. This CDR3 is 15 amino acids long. Germline V gene sequence: CDR1 GTSNPN, CDR2 SVGIG (reference sequence). Filled out from reference TRBV30 and TRBJ2-6, the complete variable domain reads SQTIHQWPATLVQPVGSPLSLECTVEGTSNPNLYWYRQAAGRGLQLLFYSVGIGQISSEVPQNLSASRPQDRQFILSSKKLLLSDSGFYLCAWSVQGAGANVLTFGAGSRLTVL.

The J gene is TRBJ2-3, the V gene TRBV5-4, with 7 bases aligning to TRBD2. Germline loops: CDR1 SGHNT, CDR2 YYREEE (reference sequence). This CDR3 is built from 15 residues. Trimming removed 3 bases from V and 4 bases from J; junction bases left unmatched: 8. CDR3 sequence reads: CASSSGRGIADTQYF. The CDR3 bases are TGTGCCAGCAGCTCGGGGCGGGGGATCGCAGATACGCAGTATTTT.

The CDR3 is CASSRLGDEQYF. CDR3 nucleotides: TGTGCCAGCAGTCGACTAGGCGACGAGCAGTACTTC. The chain carries TRBV6-5 and TRBJ2-5; D perhaps matches TRBD2 (6 bases). The DNA end is a closer match to TRBJ2-7, so the J assignment may be wrong. Looked up from germline, CDR1 is MNHEY and CDR2 is SVGAGI. This CDR3 has 12 residues.